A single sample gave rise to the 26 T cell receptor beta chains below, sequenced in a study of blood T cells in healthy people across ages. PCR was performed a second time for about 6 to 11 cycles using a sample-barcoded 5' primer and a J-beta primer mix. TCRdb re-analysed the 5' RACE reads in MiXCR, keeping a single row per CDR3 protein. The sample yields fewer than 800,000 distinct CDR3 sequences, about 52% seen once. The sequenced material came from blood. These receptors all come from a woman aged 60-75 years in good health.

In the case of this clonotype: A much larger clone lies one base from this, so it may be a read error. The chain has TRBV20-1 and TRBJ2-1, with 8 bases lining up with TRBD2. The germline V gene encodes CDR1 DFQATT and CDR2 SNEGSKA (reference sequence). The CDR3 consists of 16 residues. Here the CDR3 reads CSARPAGVQLYNKQFF. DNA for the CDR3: TGCAGTGCTAGACCAGCGGGAGTCCAGCTTTACAATAAGCAGTTCTTC.

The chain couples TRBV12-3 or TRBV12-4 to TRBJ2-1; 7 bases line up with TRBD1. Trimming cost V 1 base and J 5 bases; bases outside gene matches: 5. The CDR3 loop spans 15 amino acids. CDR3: CASSLDRGFNNEQFF. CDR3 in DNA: TGTGCCAGCAGTTTAGACAGGGGTTTTAACAATGAGCAGTTCTTC.

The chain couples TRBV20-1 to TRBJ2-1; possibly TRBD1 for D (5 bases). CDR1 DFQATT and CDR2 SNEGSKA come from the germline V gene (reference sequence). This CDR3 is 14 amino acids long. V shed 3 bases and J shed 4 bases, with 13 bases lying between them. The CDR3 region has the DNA TGCAGTGCTAGCTGGGGCAGGGCTTACAATGAGCAGTTCTTC. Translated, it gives CSASWGRAYNEQFF.

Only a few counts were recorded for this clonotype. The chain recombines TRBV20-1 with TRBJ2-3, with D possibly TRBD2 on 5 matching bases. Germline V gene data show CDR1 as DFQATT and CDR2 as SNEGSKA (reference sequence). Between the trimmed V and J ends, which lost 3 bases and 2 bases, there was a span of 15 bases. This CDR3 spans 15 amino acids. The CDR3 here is CSASSGSTATDTQYF. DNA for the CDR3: TGCAGTGCTAGCAGTGGGAGTACCGCCACAGATACGCAGTATTTT.

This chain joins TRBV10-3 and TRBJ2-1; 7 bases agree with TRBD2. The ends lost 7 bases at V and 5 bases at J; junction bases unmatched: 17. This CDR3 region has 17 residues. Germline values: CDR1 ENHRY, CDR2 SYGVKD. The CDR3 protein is CAINSVAAGVVDNEQFF. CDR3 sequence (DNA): TGTGCCATCAATTCCGTTGCCGCGGGAGTTGTAGACAATGAGCAGTTCTTC.

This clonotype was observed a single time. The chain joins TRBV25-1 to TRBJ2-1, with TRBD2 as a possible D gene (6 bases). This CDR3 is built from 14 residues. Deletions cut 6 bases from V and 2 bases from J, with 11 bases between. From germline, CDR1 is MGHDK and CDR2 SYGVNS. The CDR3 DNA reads TGTGCCAGCAGATCGGGACTGGCCTACAATGAGCAGTTCTTC. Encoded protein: CASRSGLAYNEQFF.

The CDR3 is CASSPIKGDGSPLHF. Written as DNA, the CDR3 is TGTGCCAGCTCACCAATAAAGGGTGATGGGTCACCCCTCCACTTT. This sequence joins TRBV18 and TRBJ1-6; D not resolved. The germline gives CDR1 KGHSH, CDR2 LQKENI. V lost 2 bases to trimming and J lost 10 bases, with 15 bases between them. This CDR3 region has 15 residues. The entire variable domain, with the rest obtained from reference TRBV18 and TRBJ1-6, is as follows: NAGVMQNPRHLVRRRGQEARLRCSPMKGHSHVYWYRQLPEEGLKFMVYLQKENIIDESGMPKERFSAEFPKEGPSILRIQQVVRGDSAAYFCASSPIKGDGSPLHFGNGTRLTVT.

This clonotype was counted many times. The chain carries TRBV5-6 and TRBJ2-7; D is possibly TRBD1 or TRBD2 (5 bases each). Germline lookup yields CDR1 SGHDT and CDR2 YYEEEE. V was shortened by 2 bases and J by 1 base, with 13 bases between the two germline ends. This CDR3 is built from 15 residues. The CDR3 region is CASSLQWGLSYEQYF. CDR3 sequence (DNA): TGTGCCAGCAGCTTACAGTGGGGGTTGTCCTACGAGCAGTACTTC.

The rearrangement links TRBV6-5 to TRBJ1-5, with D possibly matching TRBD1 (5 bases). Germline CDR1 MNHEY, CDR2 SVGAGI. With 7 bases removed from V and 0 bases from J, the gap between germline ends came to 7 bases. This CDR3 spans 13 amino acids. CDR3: CASKQASNQPQHF. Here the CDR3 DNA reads TGTGCCAGCAAACAGGCTAGCAATCAGCCCCAGCATTTT.

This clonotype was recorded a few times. CDR3 residues: CASSQGVREADTQYF. Here the CDR3 DNA reads TGCGCCAGCAGCCAAGGGGTGCGGGAGGCAGATACGCAGTATTTT. The V call is TRBV4-3, the J call TRBJ2-3, with TRBD2 matching over 8 bases. The V and J ends lost 1 base and 4 bases, in that order; junction bases with no gene match: 4. The germline V gene encodes CDR1 LGHNA and CDR2 YSLEER. There are 15 residues in the CDR3.

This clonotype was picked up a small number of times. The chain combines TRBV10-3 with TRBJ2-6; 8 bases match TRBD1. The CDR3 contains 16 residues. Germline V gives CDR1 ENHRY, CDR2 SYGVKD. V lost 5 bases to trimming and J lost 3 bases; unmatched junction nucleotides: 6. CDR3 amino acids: CAISPGQGNGANVLTF. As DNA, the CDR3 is TGTGCCATCAGTCCAGGACAGGGTAATGGGGCCAACGTCCTGACTTTC.

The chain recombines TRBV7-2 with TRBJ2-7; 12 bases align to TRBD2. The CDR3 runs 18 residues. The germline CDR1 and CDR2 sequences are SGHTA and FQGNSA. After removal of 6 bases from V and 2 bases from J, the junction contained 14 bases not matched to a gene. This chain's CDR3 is CASSRMALAGGTAYEQYF. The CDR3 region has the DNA TGTGCCAGCAGTCGAATGGCACTAGCGGGAGGAACCGCCTACGAGCAGTACTTC.

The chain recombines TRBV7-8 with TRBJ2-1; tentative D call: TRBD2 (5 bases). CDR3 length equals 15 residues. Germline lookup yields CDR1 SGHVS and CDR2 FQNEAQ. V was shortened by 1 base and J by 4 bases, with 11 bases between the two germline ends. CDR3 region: CASSLGTAWYNEQFF. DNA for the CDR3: TGTGCCAGCAGCTTAGGGACTGCCTGGTACAATGAGCAGTTCTTC.

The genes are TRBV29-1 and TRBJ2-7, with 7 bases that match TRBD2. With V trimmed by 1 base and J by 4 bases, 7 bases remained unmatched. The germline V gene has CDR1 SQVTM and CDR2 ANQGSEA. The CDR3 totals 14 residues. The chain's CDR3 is CSVEGSSGDYEQYF. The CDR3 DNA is TGCAGCGTTGAAGGGTCTAGCGGCGATTACGAGCAGTACTTC.

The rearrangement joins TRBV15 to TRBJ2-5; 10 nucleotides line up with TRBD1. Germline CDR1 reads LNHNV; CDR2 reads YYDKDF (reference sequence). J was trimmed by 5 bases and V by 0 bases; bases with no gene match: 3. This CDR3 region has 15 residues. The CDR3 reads CATSRDGTGAETQYF. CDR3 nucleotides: TGTGCCACCAGCAGAGACGGGACAGGGGCGGAGACCCAGTACTTC.

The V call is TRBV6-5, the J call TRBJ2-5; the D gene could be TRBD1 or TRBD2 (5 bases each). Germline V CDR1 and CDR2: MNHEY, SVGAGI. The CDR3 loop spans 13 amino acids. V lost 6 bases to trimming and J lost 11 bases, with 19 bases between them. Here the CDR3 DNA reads TGTGCCAGCAGCCGGGACCTGTCAAATGAGCAGTACTTC. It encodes CASSRDLSNEQYF.

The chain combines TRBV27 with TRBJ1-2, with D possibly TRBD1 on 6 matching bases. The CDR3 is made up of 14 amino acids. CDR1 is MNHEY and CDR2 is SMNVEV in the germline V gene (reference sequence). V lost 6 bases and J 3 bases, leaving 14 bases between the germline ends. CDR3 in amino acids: CASSDRPGDYGYTF. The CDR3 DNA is TGTGCCAGCAGCGACAGGCCCGGGGACTATGGCTACACCTTC.

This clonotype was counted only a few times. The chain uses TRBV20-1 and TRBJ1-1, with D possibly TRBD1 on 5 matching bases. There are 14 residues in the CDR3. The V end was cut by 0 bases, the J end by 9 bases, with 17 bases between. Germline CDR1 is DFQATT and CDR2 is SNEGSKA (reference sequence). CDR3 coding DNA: TGCAGTGCTAGAGATCGGACGGGGGGATTTAAAGCTTTCTTT. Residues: CSARDRTGGFKAFF.

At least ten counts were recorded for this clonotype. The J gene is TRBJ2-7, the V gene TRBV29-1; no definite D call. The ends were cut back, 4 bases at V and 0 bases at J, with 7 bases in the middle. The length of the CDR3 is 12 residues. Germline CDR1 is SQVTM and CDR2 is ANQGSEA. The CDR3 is CSVVGPSYEQYF. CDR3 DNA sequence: TGCAGCGTTGTCGGGCCCTCCTACGAGCAGTACTTC.

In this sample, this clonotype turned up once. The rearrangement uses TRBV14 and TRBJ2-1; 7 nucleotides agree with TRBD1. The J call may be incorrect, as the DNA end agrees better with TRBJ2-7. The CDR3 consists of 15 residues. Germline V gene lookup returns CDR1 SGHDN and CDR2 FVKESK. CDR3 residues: CASSLFGTDDSEQYF. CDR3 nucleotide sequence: TGTGCCAGCAGCCTCTTCGGGACAGATGACAGCGAGCAGTACTTC.

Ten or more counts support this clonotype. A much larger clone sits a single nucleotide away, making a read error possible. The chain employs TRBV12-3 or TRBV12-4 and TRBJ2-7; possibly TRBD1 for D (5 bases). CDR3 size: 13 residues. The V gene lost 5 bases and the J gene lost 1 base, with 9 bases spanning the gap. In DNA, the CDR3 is TGTGCCAGCAGTGTGGACACGTCCTACGAGCAGTACTTC. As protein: CASSVDTSYEQYF.

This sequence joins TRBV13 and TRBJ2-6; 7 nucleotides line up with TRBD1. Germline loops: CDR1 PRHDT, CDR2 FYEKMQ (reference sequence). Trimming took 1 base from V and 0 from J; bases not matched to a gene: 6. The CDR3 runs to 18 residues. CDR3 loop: CASSLASGQSSGANVLTF. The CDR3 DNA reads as TGTGCCAGCAGCTTAGCGTCGGGACAGAGCTCTGGGGCCAACGTCCTGACTTTC. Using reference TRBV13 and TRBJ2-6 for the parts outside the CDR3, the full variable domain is AAGVIQSPRHLIKEKRETATLKCYPIPRHDTVYWYQQGPGQDPQFLISFYEKMQSDKGSIPDRFSAQQFSDYHSELNMSSLELGDSALYFCASSLASGQSSGANVLTFGAGSRLTVL.

DNA of the CDR3: TGTGCCAGCAGTTACTCGGACAGGGGGTACGAGCAGTACTTC. As protein: CASSYSDRGYEQYF. The rearrangement uses TRBV6-6 and TRBJ2-7; 10 bases fit TRBD1. The ends lost 0 bases at V and 4 bases at J; junction bases unmatched: 0. From germline, CDR1 is MNHNY and CDR2 SVGAGI (reference sequence). CDR3 length equals 14 residues.

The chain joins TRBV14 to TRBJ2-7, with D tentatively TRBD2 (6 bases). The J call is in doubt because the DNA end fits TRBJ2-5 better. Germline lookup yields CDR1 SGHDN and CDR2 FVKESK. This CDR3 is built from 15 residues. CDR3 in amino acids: CASSQEEGSWQTQYF. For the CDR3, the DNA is TGTGCCAGCAGCCAAGAGGAGGGGAGTTGGCAGACCCAGTACTTC.

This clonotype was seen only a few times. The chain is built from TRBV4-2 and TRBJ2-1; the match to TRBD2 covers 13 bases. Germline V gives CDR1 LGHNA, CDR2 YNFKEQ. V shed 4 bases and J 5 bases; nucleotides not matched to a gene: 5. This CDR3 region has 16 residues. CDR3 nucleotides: TGTGCCAGCAGCCCCTGGACTAGCGGGAGCAACAATGAGCAGTTCTTC. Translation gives CASSPWTSGSNNEQFF.

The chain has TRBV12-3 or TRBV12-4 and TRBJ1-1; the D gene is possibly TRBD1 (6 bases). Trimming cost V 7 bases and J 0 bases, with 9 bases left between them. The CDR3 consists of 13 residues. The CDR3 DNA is TGTGCCAGCACTCAGGGGTTGAACACTGAAGCTTTCTTT. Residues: CASTQGLNTEAFF.